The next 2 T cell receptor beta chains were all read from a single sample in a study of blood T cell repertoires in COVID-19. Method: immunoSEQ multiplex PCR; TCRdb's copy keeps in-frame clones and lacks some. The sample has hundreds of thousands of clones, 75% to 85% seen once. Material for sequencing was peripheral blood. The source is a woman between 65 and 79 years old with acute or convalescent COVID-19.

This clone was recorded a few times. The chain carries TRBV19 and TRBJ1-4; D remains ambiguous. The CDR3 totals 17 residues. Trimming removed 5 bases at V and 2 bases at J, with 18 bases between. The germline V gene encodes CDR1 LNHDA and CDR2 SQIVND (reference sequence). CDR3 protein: CASSSSVNGRTNEKLFF. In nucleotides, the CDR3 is TGTGCCAGTAGTTCATCCGTAAACGGGAGGACTAATGAAAAACTGTTTTTT. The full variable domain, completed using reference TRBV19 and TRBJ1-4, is DGGITQSPKYLFRKEGQNVTLSCEQNLNHDAMYWYRQDPGQGLRLIYYSQIVNDFQKGDIAEGYSVSREKKESFPLTVTSAQKNPTAFYLCASSSSVNGRTNEKLFFGSGTQLSVL.

For the CDR3, the DNA is TGTGCCAGCAGCTTGGTGGGGGCTGGCAATCAGCCCCAGCATTTT. The encoded protein is CASSLVGAGNQPQHF. The rearrangement links TRBV5-6 to TRBJ1-5; D is perhaps TRBD1 (6 bases). CDR1 is SGHDT and CDR2 is YYEEEE in the germline V gene. The V end lost 0 bases, the J end lost 2 bases, and 9 bases lay between the germline ends. This CDR3 comprises 15 residues.